This T cell receptor (beta chain) was observed in a study of cytomegalovirus exposure and HLA in healthy donors. Whole-study findings and limits: An analysis that came later showed most CMV-associated TCR beta chains appearing HLA-restricted. HLA alleles were associated with around 17,000 TCR beta sequences in a later analysis at 0.05 false discovery rate. TCR beta V- and J-gene trimming, according to a later analysis, was linked to a missense DCLRE1C variant.

As for this clone: Its antigen remains unknown.

PCR used 60 Vbeta primers and 13 Jbeta primers. Here immunoSEQ multiplex PCR was the method, and the copy in TCRdb shows in-frame clones only, minus some. The repertoire holds about 140,000 clones, with roughly four fifths as singletons. After removal of 3 bases from V and 5 bases from J, the junction contained 5 bases not matched to a gene. In germline, CDR1 is SNHLY, CDR2 FYNNEI. The CDR3 is 14 residues long. Specimen: PBMCs. The rearrangement joins TRBV2 to TRBJ2-7, with TRBD2 identical over 9 bases. The receptor's source is a man aged 40-49 years in good health and CMV-seropositive. The CDR3 region is CASSEAGGLHEQYF. The CDR3, as DNA: TGTGCCAGCAGTGAGGCGGGAGGGCTCCACGAGCAGTACTTC.